The entry below gives a single T cell receptor beta chain sequence along with its context. No antigen is known for it. A read error may account for a junction end that differs from germline. From germline, CDR1 is MNHEY and CDR2 SVGAGI. The CDR3 contains 11 residues. Sequencing in the ViraFEST assay came after antigen-specific CD4+ T cells had been expanded with viral peptide pools, which were used to stimulate PBMC. Following a roughly 11-day culture, CD4+ T cells were purified. The vaccine recipients had no prior SARS-CoV-2 infection, with negative nucleocapsid antibodies. Cultures got half-medium changes with IL-2 on days 3 and 7. Clones were read by immunoSEQ multiplex PCR, and TCRdb kept only the in-frame ones, dropping some. The sample records 50,000 to 65,000 clones, around 75% being singletons. The entry originates in a study of vaccination effects on CD4 cells after COVID-19.

The sample was CD4+ T cells from PBMCs cultured with HCoV-229E spike peptides, taken before COVID-19 vaccination. V is TRBV6-5 and J is TRBJ1-1; D is ambiguous. The clonotype was recovered from a human donor who received a COVID-19 vaccine. CDR3 region: CASSLNAEAFF. The DNA for the CDR3 is TGTGCCAGCAGTTTGAACGCTGAAGCTTTCTTT.